One and the same sample provided the 21 T cell receptor beta chains below, sequenced in a study of CXCR3-negative and CXCR3-positive naive CD8 T cells (dated by TCRdb to between 2019 and 2020). Study-wide conclusions, independent of this receptor: TRB CDR3s from CXCR3-positive naive cells showed higher hydrophobicity (lower Kidera factor 4), lower energy, and higher strength and volume indices than CXCR3-negative naive cells.

TCRdb lists the instrument as NextSeq 550. The Human TCR Profiling Kit (MiLaboratory) was used to make UMI-labeled 5' RACE TRB cDNA libraries. TCRdb reprocessed the raw reads; every CDR3 protein sequence is a single record, and DNA is not supplied. The sample table holds roughly 130,000 distinct CDR3 sequences. About 0.61% of the sample is taken by the ten largest. These receptors are not linked to any known antigen. The sample taken for sequencing was naive CXCR3+ CD8+ T cells from blood. What this sample's cell subset or site label stands for: CD45RO-CCR7+CD27+CD95- naive CD8+ T cells expressing CXCR3 (TNR3+). Receptor source: a human donor in good health. Some clones in this sample may be carry-over from other donors' samples.

The V and J genes are TRBV5-6 and TRBJ2-4. Germline loops: CDR1 SGHDT, CDR2 YYEEEE. This CDR3 is built from 14 residues. CDR3 sequence: CASSLELAKNIRYF.

This sequence joins TRBV29-1 and TRBJ2-1; TCRdb selects TRBD1, and the lack of DNA leaves this call unchecked. The germline V gene has CDR1 SQVTM and CDR2 ANQGSEA. The CDR3 consists of 14 residues. The CDR3 is CSVEGQGDYNEQFF.

The V and J genes are TRBV10-3 and TRBJ2-1. The CDR3 consists of 15 residues. CDR1 is ENHRY, CDR2 SYGVKD, per germline. The CDR3 loop is CAISESRSSYNEQFF.

V and J are TRBV29-1 and TRBJ1-1. This CDR3 contains 14 residues. From germline, CDR1 is SQVTM and CDR2 ANQGSEA. CDR3 amino acids: CSVEVEGLGTEAFF.

The V gene is TRBV6-4, the J gene TRBJ2-1. The CDR3 consists of 13 residues. The germline gives CDR1 MRHNA, CDR2 SNTAGT. CDR3 sequence: CASSAEAYNEQFF.

V is TRBV28 and J is TRBJ1-1; TCRdb indicates TRBD1, and absent DNA this call remains unverified. The CDR3 contains 14 residues. Germline CDR1 reads MDHEN; CDR2 reads SYDVKM. The CDR3 loop is CASSWTGGNTEAFF. Full variable domain (remainder filled in from reference TRBV28 and TRBJ1-1): DVKVTQSSRYLVKRTGEKVFLECVQDMDHENMFWYRQDPGLGLRLIYFSYDVKMKEKGDIPEGYSVSREKKERFSLILESASTNQTSMYLCASSWTGGNTEAFFGQGTRLTVV.

The chain recombines TRBV7-9 with TRBJ1-6. The CDR3 is made up of 14 amino acids. Germline values: CDR1 SEHNR, CDR2 FQNEAQ (reference sequence). The CDR3 protein is CASSPALGNSPLHF.

The genes are TRBV7-9 and TRBJ1-2; the D gene TCRdb calls, TRBD1, cannot be checked with no DNA. This CDR3 is built from 15 residues. Germline V gene data show CDR1 as SEHNR and CDR2 as FQNEAQ (reference sequence). This CDR3 reads CASSLVPTLNYGYTF. The full variable domain, completed using reference TRBV7-9 and TRBJ1-2, is DTGVSQNPRHKITKRGQNVTFRCDPISEHNRLYWYRQTLGQGPEFLTYFQNEAQLEKSRLLSDRFSAERPKGSFSTLEIQRTEQGDSAMYLCASSLVPTLNYGYTFGSGTRLTVV.

This chain joins TRBV29-1 and TRBJ2-2; no DNA is available, so the TRBD1 call from TCRdb remains unchecked. The CDR3 runs to 18 residues. Per the germline V gene, CDR1 is SQVTM and CDR2 is ANQGSEA. CDR3 residues: CSVGTPPTGLVNTGELFF.

The V gene is TRBV19, the J gene TRBJ2-1; TCRdb reports TRBD1, a call that lacks DNA to check it against. Germline CDR1 reads LNHDA; CDR2 reads SQIVND (reference sequence). The CDR3 contains 15 residues. CDR3: CASSHQGQGYNEQFF.

This chain links TRBV5-1 with TRBJ2-3; the TCRdb D gene call, TRBD2, has no DNA to confirm it. This CDR3 spans 16 amino acids. CDR1 and CDR2 from the germline V gene are SGHRS and YFSETQ. CDR3: CASSGNLRLAGDTQYF.

The CDR3 region is CASSFGLEYGYTF. The genes are TRBV5-4 and TRBJ1-2. CDR1 and CDR2 (germline): SGHNT, YYREEE (reference sequence). The CDR3 sequence is 13 residues long.

V and J are TRBV7-8 and TRBJ2-5. The germline V gene has CDR1 SGHVS and CDR2 FQNEAQ. This CDR3 spans 16 amino acids. The CDR3 sequence: CASSLTLVVRQETQYF. Together with reference TRBV7-8 and TRBJ2-5, the CDR3 gives the full variable domain: GAGVSQSPRYKVAKRGQDVALRCDPISGHVSLFWYQQALGQGPEFLTYFQNEAQLDKSGLPSDRFFAERPEGSVSTLKIQRTQQEDSAVYLCASSLTLVVRQETQYFGPGTRLLVL.

This sequence joins TRBV9 and TRBJ1-1. The V gene's germline CDR1 is SGDLS and CDR2 YYNGEE. The CDR3 covers 13 residues. This CDR3 reads CASSIDGGTEAFF.

The J gene is TRBJ1-1, the V gene TRBV29-1. The germline CDR1 and CDR2 sequences are SQVTM and ANQGSEA. CDR3 length: 11 residues. The chain's CDR3 is CSVEDLWGAFF.

V gene TRBV9 combines with J gene TRBJ1-2; the TCRdb D gene call, TRBD1, has no DNA to confirm it. Germline CDR1 and CDR2: SGDLS and YYNGEE. CDR3 size: 16 residues. The CDR3 loop is CASSGHLTGGADGYTF.

The chain joins TRBV7-9 to TRBJ2-7; TCRdb's D call of TRBD1 is untestable without DNA. Germline V CDR1 and CDR2: SEHNR, FQNEAQ (reference sequence). The CDR3 runs to 14 residues. The CDR3 sequence: CASSSPDRDYEQYF.

V gene TRBV7-9 combines with J gene TRBJ2-1. CDR3 length: 13 residues. The germline V gene has CDR1 SEHNR and CDR2 FQNEAQ (reference sequence). This CDR3 is CASSLGQHNEQFF.

The V gene is TRBV28, the J gene TRBJ2-7; lacking DNA, the TRBD1 call made by TCRdb goes unchecked. Germline V gene lookup returns CDR1 MDHEN and CDR2 SYDVKM. This CDR3 comprises 16 residues. The CDR3 sequence is CASTPTGQGSSYEQYF.

The CDR3 reads CASSILGVANTGELFF. The rearrangement links TRBV12-3 or TRBV12-4 to TRBJ2-2; TCRdb lists TRBD2, though no DNA is available to test this call. The CDR3 runs 16 residues.

V and J are TRBV7-9 and TRBJ2-7; TCRdb proposes TRBD1, but this gene call is untestable without DNA. CDR1 is SEHNR and CDR2 is FQNEAQ in the germline V gene (reference sequence). This CDR3 is 14 amino acids long. CDR3 region: CASSFGTVSYEQYF. The full variable domain, with the rest looked up from reference TRBV7-9 and TRBJ2-7, is DTGVSQNPRHKITKRGQNVTFRCDPISEHNRLYWYRQTLGQGPEFLTYFQNEAQLEKSRLLSDRFSAERPKGSFSTLEIQRTEQGDSAMYLCASSFGTVSYEQYFGPGTRLTVT.